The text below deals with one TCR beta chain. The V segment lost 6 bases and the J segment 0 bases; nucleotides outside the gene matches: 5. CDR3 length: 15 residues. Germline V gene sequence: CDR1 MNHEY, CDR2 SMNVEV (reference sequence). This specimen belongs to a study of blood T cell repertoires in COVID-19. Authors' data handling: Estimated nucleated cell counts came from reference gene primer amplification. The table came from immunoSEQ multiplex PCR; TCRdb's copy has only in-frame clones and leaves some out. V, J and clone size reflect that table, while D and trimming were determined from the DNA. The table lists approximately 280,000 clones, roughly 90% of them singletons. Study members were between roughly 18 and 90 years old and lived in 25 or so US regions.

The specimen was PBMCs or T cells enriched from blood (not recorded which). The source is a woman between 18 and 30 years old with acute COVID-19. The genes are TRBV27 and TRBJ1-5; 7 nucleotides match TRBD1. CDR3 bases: TGTGCCAGCAGCCGACAGGGCCGTAGCAATCAGCCCCAGCATTTT. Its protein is CASSRQGRSNQPQHF.